This TCR beta chain was obtained from a study of molecular identifiers for immune sequencing clone quantification. TCRdb fed the PCR reads into MiXCR, producing one record per CDR3 protein. Of some 590,000 distinct CDR3 sequences in the sample, less than 30% are singletons; the top ten hold about 0.84%. With 5 bases removed from V and 3 bases from J, the gap between germline ends came to 14 bases. Looked up from germline, CDR1 is KGHSH and CDR2 is LQKENI. This CDR3 spans 15 amino acids. With 10%, 30% or 50% of RNA, roughly 18,000 to 1,100,000 naive CD8 T cells were sequenced. This clonotype has at least ten counts.

This clonotype was sampled from a human donor in good health. Some libraries in this study had Jurkat cell RNA spiked in. Sequences were obtained from naive CD8+ T cells from blood, with Jurkat cell RNA spiked in. Stated subset: FACS-sorted CD8+CD4-CCR7+CD45RA+ naive T cells. This chain joins TRBV18 and TRBJ1-5, with a tentative D call TRBD1 (5 bases). The CDR3 DNA is TGTGCCAGCTCATCGGGACGGATTTTCAATCAGCCCCAGCATTTT. Amino acid sequence: CASSSGRIFNQPQHF.